The present TCR beta chain was sequenced within a study of blood T cell repertoires in COVID-19. Across the whole study: The cDNA or gDNA used as material had been derived from T cells, B-cell-depleted T cells, or PBMCs.

Only in-frame clones appear in the TCRdb table, and some are missing; sequencing was by immunoSEQ multiplex PCR. The sample contains more than 250,000 clones, around four fifths of which appear only once. V lost 0 bases, J lost 8 bases, and 2 bases stayed unmatched. The CDR3 consists of 15 residues. Germline-derived CDR1 and CDR2 are KGHSH and LQKENI. The chain combines TRBV18 with TRBJ2-1, with 12 nucleotides matching TRBD1. This TCR derives from a woman in her forties or fifties with acute or convalescent COVID-19. The sample comprised peripheral blood. The CDR3 spells CASSPPGQGAYEQFF. The CDR3 DNA follows: TGTGCCAGCTCACCACCGGGACAGGGGGCCTATGAGCAGTTCTTC.